The 15 T cell receptor beta chains presented below share a single source sample, sequenced in a study of blood T cell repertoires in COVID-19. TCRdb's copy holds only in-frame clones and misses some; the assay was immunoSEQ multiplex PCR. Of 95,000 to 150,000 clones in the sample, over 75% were seen once. Sequences were obtained from peripheral blood. These receptors were obtained from a woman in her seventies with acute or convalescent COVID-19.

The rearrangement joins TRBV4-3 to TRBJ2-2; 7 positions agree with TRBD1. The CDR3 contains 15 residues. V lost 1 base, J lost 5 bases, and 4 bases stayed unmatched. Germline CDR1 reads LGHNA; CDR2 reads YSLEER. The CDR3, as DNA: TGCGCCAGCAGCCAAGGACAGGGTGTTACCGGGGAGCTGTTTTTT. Translated: CASSQGQGVTGELFF.

The rearrangement uses TRBV3-1 (or the pseudogene TRBV3-2) and TRBJ2-1; the match to TRBD2 covers 12 bases. V gave up 8 bases and J gave up 2 bases; unmatched junction bases: 7. This CDR3 has 16 amino acids. Germline assignment: CDR1 LGHDT and CDR2 YNNKEL (reference sequence). CDR3 loop: CASGPSGGAPYNEQFF. The CDR3 nucleotides are TGTGCCAGCGGTCCTAGCGGGGGGGCCCCCTACAATGAGCAGTTCTTC.

The chain combines TRBV11-3 with TRBJ2-7, with no clear D. The germline V gene encodes CDR1 SGHNT and CDR2 YENEEA. Between the trimmed V and J ends, which lost 1 base and 6 bases, there was a span of 10 bases. The CDR3 has 13 residues. The CDR3 nucleotides read TGTGCCAGCAGCTTAGGAGCCCAGGTCGAGCAGTACTTC. Protein sequence: CASSLGAQVEQYF.

The genes are TRBV9 and TRBJ2-2; perhaps TRBD2 as D (6 bases). CDR1 SGDLS and CDR2 YYNGEE come from the germline V gene. V gave up 0 bases and J gave up 4 bases, with 19 bases separating them. CDR3 length: 18 residues. The CDR3 nucleotides are TGTGCCAGCAGCGTAGACGTCTTTGCGGGGACCAGCACCGGGGAGCTGTTTTTT. Its translation: CASSVDVFAGTSTGELFF.

This clone was seen a few times. The gene calls are TRBV2 and TRBJ1-1, with 7 bases identical to TRBD1. CDR3 length equals 15 residues. Germline loops: CDR1 SNHLY, CDR2 FYNNEI. V lost 5 bases, J lost 1 base, and 7 bases stayed unmatched. The CDR3 DNA sequence: TGTGCCAGCAGTTTTAGTGACAGGGCGAACACTGAAGCTTTCTTT. Its protein product is CASSFSDRANTEAFF.

The chain employs TRBV30 and TRBJ1-5, with TRBD1 as a possible D gene (5 bases). V dropped 7 bases and J dropped 4 bases, with 14 bases sitting between them. The length of the CDR3 is 13 residues. The germline gives CDR1 GTSNPN, CDR2 SVGIG (reference sequence). CDR3 region: CASTGRGNQPQHF. The CDR3 coding sequence is TGTGCCTCGACCGGTCGGGGGAATCAGCCCCAGCATTTT.

This chain uses TRBV6-5 with TRBJ2-7, with 7 bases that match TRBD1. Germline values: CDR1 MNHEY, CDR2 SVGAGI. This CDR3 comprises 15 residues. After removal of 6 bases from V and 3 bases from J, the junction contained 11 bases not matched to a gene. The CDR3 protein is CASSVDRSPVYEQYV. DNA of the CDR3: TGTGCCAGCAGCGTGGACAGGAGTCCAGTCTACGAGCAGTACGTC.

V usage is TRBV6-5 and J usage is TRBJ1-5, with a possible D match to TRBD1 (5 bases). The CDR3 has 15 residues. Trimming shortened V by 0 bases and J by 7 bases, and 13 bases separated the two germline ends. Germline CDR1 is MNHEY and CDR2 is SVGAGI. CDR3 DNA sequence: TGTGCCAGCAGTTACTCTTCCAGGGCCAACCAGCCCCAGCATTTT. It encodes CASSYSSRANQPQHF.

The genes are TRBV15 and TRBJ1-6; tentative D call: TRBD1 (6 bases). The CDR3 runs 15 residues. Germline V CDR1 and CDR2: LNHNV, YYDKDF (reference sequence). Trimming pared 4 bases from V and 11 bases from J, leaving 18 bases between. Here the CDR3 DNA reads TGTGCCACCAGCAAGGGGGACGACAATTCCGCACCCCTCCACTTT. Translating gives CATSKGDDNSAPLHF.

In its sample, this clone was seen once. The CDR3 DNA is TGTGCCAGCAGCTGGGAGGCACAAGAGACCCAGTACTTC. It translates to CASSWEAQETQYF. The V and J genes are TRBV5-4 and TRBJ2-5; a possible D gene is TRBD2 (6 bases). Germline CDR1 is SGHNT and CDR2 is YYREEE (reference sequence). The CDR3 is made up of 13 amino acids. Between the trimmed V and J ends, which lost 3 bases and 2 bases, there was a span of 8 bases.

The rearrangement joins TRBV7-9 to TRBJ2-2; tentatively, D is TRBD2 (5 bases). The CDR3 totals 12 residues. V was pared by 4 bases and J by 7 bases, with 7 bases between. Germline loops: CDR1 SEHNR, CDR2 FQNEAQ (reference sequence). DNA of the CDR3: TGTGCCAGCAGCTGGAGCGGCGGGGAGCTGTTTTTT. Its translation is CASSWSGGELFF.

CDR3 amino acids: CASSVRGIFVTEAFF. Written as DNA, the CDR3 is TGTGCCAGCAGCGTCAGGGGGATATTTGTCACTGAAGCTTTCTTT. The chain recombines TRBV5-6 with TRBJ1-1, with TRBD1 matching over 7 bases. The CDR3 covers 15 residues. The V gene end was trimmed by 4 bases and the J gene end by 4 bases; junction bases not matched to a gene: 10. Germline V gives CDR1 SGHDT, CDR2 YYEEEE.

The genes are TRBV4-1 and TRBJ2-5; maybe TRBD2 (6 bases). From germline, CDR1 is MGHRA and CDR2 YSYEKL. Trimming removed 4 bases at V and 1 base at J, with 13 bases between. This CDR3 comprises 15 residues. The CDR3 loop is CASSPGRGLQETQYF. CDR3 DNA sequence: TGCGCCAGCAGCCCCGGTAGGGGACTCCAAGAGACCCAGTACTTC.

This clone has only one observation. This rearrangement joins TRBV6-2 or TRBV6-3 to TRBJ1-2; 7 bases agree with TRBD1. J gave up 8 bases and V 3 bases, and 12 bases lay outside the gene matches. CDR1 MNHEY and CDR2 SVGEGT come from the germline V gene. The CDR3 totals 15 residues. The CDR3 loop reads CASSYPRGGLQGYTF. The CDR3 nucleotides read TGTGCCAGCAGTTATCCTAGAGGGGGCCTTCAGGGCTACACCTTC.

This clone occurred once. The chain recombines TRBV5-4 with TRBJ2-3; 10 nucleotides align to TRBD2. Germline V lookup: CDR1 SGHNT, CDR2 YYREEE (reference sequence). The CDR3 length is 15 residues. After removal of 4 bases from V and 4 bases from J, the junction contained 6 bases not matched to a gene. DNA of the CDR3: TGTGCCAGCAGCCCACAGCGGGGGGGAGCAGATACGCAGTATTTT. It yields the protein CASSPQRGGADTQYF.